The next 2 T cell receptor beta chains were all read from a single sample in a study of blood T cell repertoires in COVID-19. Using immunoSEQ multiplex PCR, the repertoire was profiled, and TCRdb retains in-frame clones only, with some absent. The sample yields some 130,000 clones, about 70% seen once. The sequenced material came from peripheral blood. The source of these receptors is a man at least 80 years old with acute or convalescent COVID-19.

The chain is built from TRBV27 and TRBJ1-4; tentative D call: TRBD1 (5 bases). V lost 6 bases and J 0 bases, leaving 14 bases between the germline ends. The CDR3 has 16 residues. Germline CDR1 reads MNHEY; CDR2 reads SMNVEV (reference sequence). CDR3 loop: CASRPTGPATNEKLFF. The CDR3 coding sequence is TGTGCCAGCAGGCCAACAGGCCCCGCAACTAATGAAAAACTGTTTTTT.

This rearrangement joins TRBV5-1 to TRBJ2-1; 10 bases map to TRBD2. Germline V gene lookup returns CDR1 SGHRS and CDR2 YFSETQ. The trim removed 7 bases at V and 5 bases at J, leaving 6 bases unmatched. This CDR3 is built from 14 residues. The CDR3, as DNA: TGCGCCAGCGTCGGACTAGCGGAAGACAATGAGCAGTTCTTC. Translation: CASVGLAEDNEQFF.